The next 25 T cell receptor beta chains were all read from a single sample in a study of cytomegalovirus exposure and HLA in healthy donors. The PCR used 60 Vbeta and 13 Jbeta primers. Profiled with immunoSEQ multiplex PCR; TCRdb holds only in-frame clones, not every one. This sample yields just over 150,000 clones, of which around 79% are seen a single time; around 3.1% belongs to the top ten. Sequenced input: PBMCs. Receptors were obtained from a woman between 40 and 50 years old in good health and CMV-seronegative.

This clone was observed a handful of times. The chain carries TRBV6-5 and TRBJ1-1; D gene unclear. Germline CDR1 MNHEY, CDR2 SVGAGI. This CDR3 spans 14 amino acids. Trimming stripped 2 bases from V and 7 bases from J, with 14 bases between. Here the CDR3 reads CASSYSSARGEAFF. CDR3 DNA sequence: TGTGCCAGCAGTTACAGTAGTGCCCGCGGTGAAGCTTTCTTT.

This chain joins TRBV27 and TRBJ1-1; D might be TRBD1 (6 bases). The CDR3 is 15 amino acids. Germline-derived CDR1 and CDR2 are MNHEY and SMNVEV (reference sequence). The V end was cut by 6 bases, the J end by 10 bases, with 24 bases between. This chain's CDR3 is CASRMAWVAEGVAFF. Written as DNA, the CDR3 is TGTGCCAGCAGAATGGCCTGGGTGGCCGAGGGGGTAGCTTTCTTT.

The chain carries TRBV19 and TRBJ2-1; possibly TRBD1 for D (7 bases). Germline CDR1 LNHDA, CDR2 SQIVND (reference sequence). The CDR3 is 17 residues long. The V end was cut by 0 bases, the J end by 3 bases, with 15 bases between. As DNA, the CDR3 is TGTGCCAGTAGTATAGATCTGGCAGGGGGACTCTACAATGAGCAGTTCTTC. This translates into CASSIDLAGGLYNEQFF.

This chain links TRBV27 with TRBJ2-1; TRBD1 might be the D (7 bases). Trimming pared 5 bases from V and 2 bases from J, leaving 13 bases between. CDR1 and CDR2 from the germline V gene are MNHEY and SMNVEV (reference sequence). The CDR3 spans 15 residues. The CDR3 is CASSPAGQPYNEQFF. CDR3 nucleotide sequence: TGTGCCAGCAGTCCTGCGGGACAGCCCTACAATGAGCAGTTCTTC.

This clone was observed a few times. This chain's CDR3 is CASSPPEGRTNYGYTF. As DNA, the CDR3 is TGTGCCAGCAGCCCTCCGGAGGGCAGGACTAACTATGGCTACACCTTC. J is TRBJ1-2 and V is TRBV7-9; D is unresolved. This CDR3 comprises 16 residues. Looked up from germline, CDR1 is SEHNR and CDR2 is FQNEAQ (reference sequence). The ends were cut back, 5 bases at V and 0 bases at J, with 16 bases in the middle.

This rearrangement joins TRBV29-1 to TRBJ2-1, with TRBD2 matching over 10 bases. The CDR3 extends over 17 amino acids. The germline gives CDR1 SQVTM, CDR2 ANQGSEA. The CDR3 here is CTISGGRSKGSYNEQFF. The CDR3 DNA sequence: TGCACCATTAGCGGGGGGCGCAGTAAGGGGTCCTACAATGAGCAGTTCTTC.

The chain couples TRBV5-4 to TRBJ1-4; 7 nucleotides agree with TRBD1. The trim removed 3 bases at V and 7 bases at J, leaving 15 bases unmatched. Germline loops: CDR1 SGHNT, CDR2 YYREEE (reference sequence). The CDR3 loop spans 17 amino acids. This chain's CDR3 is CASSSTNRGLGGEKLFF. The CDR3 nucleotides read TGTGCCAGCAGCTCAACCAATAGGGGGCTCGGCGGTGAAAAACTGTTTTTT.

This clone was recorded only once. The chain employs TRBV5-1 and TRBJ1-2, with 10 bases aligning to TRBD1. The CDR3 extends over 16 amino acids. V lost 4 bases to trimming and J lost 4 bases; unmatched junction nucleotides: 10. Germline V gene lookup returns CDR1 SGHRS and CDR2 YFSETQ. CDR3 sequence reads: CASSIGTRDRGYGYTF. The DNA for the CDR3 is TGCGCCAGCAGCATTGGAACCCGGGACAGGGGCTATGGCTACACCTTC.

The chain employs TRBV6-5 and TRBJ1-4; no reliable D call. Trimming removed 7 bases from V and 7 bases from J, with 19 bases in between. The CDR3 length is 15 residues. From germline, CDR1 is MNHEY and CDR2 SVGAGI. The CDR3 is CASNPKVTRSEKLFF. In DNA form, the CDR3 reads TGTGCCAGCAACCCGAAGGTGACTCGCTCTGAAAAACTGTTTTTT.

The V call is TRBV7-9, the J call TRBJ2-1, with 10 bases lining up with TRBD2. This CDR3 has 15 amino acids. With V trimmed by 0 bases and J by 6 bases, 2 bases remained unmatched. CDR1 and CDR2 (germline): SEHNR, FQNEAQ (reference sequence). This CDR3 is CASSLALAGPNEQFF. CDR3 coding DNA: TGTGCCAGCAGCTTAGCACTAGCGGGGCCCAATGAGCAGTTCTTC.

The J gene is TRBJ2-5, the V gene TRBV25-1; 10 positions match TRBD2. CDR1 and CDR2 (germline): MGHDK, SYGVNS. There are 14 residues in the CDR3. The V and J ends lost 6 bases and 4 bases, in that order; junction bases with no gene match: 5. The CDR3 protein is CASRDWTSGETQYF. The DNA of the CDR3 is TGTGCCAGCAGAGACTGGACTAGCGGAGAGACCCAGTACTTC.

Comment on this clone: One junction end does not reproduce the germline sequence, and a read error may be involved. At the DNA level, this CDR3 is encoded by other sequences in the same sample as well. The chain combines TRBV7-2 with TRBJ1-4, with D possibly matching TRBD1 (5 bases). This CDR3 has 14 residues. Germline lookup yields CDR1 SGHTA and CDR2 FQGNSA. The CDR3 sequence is CASSFSRDQEKLFF. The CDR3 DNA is TGTGCCAGCAGCTTTTCCAGGGATCAAGAAAAGCTGTTTTTT. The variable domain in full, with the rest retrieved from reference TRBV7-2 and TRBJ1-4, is GAGVSQSPSNKVTEKGKDVELRCDPISGHTALYWYRQSLGQGLEFLIYFQGNSAPDKSGLPSDRFSAERTGGSVSTLTIQRTQQEDSAVYLCASSFSRDQEKLFFGSGTQLSVL.

The CDR3, as DNA: TGCGCCAGCAGCCAAGCGAGGGAGGCCACTGAAGCTTTCTTT. This gives the protein CASSQAREATEAFF. The V and J genes are TRBV4-1 and TRBJ1-1, with D unclear. V was pared by 1 base and J by 4 bases, with 10 bases between. CDR1 is MGHRA, CDR2 YSYEKL, per germline. This CDR3 has 14 residues.

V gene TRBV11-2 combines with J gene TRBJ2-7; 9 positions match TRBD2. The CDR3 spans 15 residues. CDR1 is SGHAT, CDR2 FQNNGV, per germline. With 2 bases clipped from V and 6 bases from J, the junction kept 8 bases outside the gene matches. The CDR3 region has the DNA TGTGCCAGCAGCTTAAACGCGGGGGGGCCAGGCGAGCAGTACTTC. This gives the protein CASSLNAGGPGEQYF.

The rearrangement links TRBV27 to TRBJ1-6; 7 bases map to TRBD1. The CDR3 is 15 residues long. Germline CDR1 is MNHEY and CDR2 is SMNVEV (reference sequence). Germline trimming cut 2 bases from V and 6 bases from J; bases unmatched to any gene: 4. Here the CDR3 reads CASSLPDRPNSPLHF. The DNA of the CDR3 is TGTGCCAGCAGTTTACCGGACAGGCCTAATTCACCCCTCCACTTT.

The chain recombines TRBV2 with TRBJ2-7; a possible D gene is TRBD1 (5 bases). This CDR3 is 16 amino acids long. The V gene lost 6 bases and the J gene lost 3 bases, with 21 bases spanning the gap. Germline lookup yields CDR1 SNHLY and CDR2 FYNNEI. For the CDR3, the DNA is TGTGCCAGCAGCGCTCAGGGCAGGGCGAAGGTCTACGAGCAGTACTTC. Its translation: CASSAQGRAKVYEQYF.

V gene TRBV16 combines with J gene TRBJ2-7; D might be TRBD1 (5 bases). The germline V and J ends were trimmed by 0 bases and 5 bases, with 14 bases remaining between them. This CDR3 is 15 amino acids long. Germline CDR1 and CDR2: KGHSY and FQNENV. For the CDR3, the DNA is TGTGCCAGCAGCCAATCGGGGCAGGGTCTCAACGAGCAGTACTTC. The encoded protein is CASSQSGQGLNEQYF.

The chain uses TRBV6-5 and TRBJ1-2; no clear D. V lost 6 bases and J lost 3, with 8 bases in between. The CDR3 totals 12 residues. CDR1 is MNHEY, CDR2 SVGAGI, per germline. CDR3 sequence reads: CASRGRDYGYTF. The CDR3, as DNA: TGTGCCAGCAGGGGTCGGGACTATGGCTACACCTTC.

The DNA of the CDR3 is TGTGCCAGCAGCTTTAACATCGGGGGTTCGGGCACTGAAGCTTTCTTT. This encodes CASSFNIGGSGTEAFF. The rearrangement joins TRBV5-6 to TRBJ1-1, with a tentative D call TRBD1 (5 bases). V shed 2 bases and J shed 4 bases, with 18 bases lying between them. The CDR3 loop spans 16 amino acids. Germline loops: CDR1 SGHDT, CDR2 YYEEEE.

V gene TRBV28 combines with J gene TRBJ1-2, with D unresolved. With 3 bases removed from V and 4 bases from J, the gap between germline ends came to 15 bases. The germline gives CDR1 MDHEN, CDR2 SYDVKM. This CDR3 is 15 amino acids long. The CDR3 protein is CASSFAQRPSYGYTF. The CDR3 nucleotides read TGTGCCAGCAGTTTCGCCCAGCGTCCCTCCTATGGCTACACCTTC.

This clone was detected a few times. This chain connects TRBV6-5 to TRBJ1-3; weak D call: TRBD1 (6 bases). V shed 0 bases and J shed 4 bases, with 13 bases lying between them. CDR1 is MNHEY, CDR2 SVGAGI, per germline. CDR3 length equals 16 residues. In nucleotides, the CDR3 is TGTGCCAGCAGTTACTCCACACAGGGAAAGGGAAACACCATATATTTT. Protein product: CASSYSTQGKGNTIYF.

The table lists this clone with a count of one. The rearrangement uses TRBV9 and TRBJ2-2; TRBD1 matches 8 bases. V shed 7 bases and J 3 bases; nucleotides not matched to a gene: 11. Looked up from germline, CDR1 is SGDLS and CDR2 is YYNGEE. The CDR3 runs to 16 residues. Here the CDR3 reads CASGQGAGRHTGELFF. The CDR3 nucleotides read TGTGCCAGCGGTCAGGGGGCGGGTCGACACACCGGGGAGCTGTTTTTT.

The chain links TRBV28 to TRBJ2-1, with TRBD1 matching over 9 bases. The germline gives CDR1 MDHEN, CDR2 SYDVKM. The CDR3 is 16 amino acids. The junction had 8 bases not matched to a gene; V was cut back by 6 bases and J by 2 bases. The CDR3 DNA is TGTGCCAGCAGCCTAACAGGGGGCATCACCTACAATGAGCAGTTCTTC. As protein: CASSLTGGITYNEQFF.

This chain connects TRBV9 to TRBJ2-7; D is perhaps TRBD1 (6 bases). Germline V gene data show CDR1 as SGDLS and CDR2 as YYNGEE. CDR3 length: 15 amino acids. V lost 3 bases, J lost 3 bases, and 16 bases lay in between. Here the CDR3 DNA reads TGTGCCAGCAGCGCCGGGGACATCCGTCACTACGAGCAGTACTTC. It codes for CASSAGDIRHYEQYF.

The CDR3 region has the DNA TGTGCCAGCAGCCCCAGGTCCCTAGCGGGGGGTTTGGAGACCCAGTACTTC. Translation: CASSPRSLAGGLETQYF. The V gene is TRBV7-9, the J gene TRBJ2-5, with TRBD2 matching 11 bases. V lost 5 bases to trimming and J lost 5 bases; unmatched junction nucleotides: 13. In germline, CDR1 is SEHNR, CDR2 FQNEAQ (reference sequence). The CDR3 is made up of 17 amino acids.